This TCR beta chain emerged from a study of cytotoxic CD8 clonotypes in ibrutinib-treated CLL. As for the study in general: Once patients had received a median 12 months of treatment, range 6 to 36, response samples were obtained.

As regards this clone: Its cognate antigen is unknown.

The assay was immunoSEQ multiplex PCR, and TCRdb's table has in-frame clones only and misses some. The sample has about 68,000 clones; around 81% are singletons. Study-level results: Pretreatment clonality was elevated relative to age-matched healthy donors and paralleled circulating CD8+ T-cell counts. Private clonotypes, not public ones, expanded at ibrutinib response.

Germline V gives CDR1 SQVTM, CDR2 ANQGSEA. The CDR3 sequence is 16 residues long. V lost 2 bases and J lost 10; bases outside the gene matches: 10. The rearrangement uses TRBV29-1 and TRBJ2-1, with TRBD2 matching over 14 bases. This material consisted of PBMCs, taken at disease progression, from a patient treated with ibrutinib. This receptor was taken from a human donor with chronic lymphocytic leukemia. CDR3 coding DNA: TGCAGCGTTGAACCGGGACTAGCGGGAGTTTGGAGGGAGCAGTTCTTC. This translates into CSVEPGLAGVWREQFF.